The 16 T cell receptor beta chains listed next were all sequenced from one sample in a study of T-cell reconstitution after alpha-beta-depleted transplantation in children. Unique molecular identifiers were used in preparing the TCRbeta library. TCRdb re-called the PCR reads with MiXCR, one entry per CDR3 protein. The sample contains tens of thousands of distinct CDR3 sequences, roughly 5.2% of which appear only once. The sequenced sample was PBMCs, mostly from graft donor cells, obtained 180 days after TCRalphabeta/CD19-depleted stem cell transplant. These receptors were taken from a boy younger than two who had a stem cell transplant for acute myeloid leukemia, so the T cells may come from the graft donor.

Ten or more counts support this clonotype. The chain has TRBV20-1 and TRBJ2-4; D is ambiguous. The CDR3 extends over 11 amino acids. Trimming took 6 bases from V and 6 from J, leaving 9 bases between them. Germline CDR1 DFQATT, CDR2 SNEGSKA (reference sequence). The CDR3 bases are TGCAGTGCCTCGTCAGTAAACATTCAGTACTTC. This translates into CSASSVNIQYF.

In its sample, this clonotype was seen many times. The chain carries TRBV20-1 and TRBJ2-1; D may be TRBD1 (6 bases). Germline V gene data show CDR1 as DFQATT and CDR2 as SNEGSKA (reference sequence). This CDR3 has 14 amino acids. The V gene lost 4 bases and the J gene lost 3 bases, with 13 bases spanning the gap. CDR3 loop: CSATSDSLYNEQFF. The CDR3 coding sequence is TGCAGTGCTACTTCGGACAGCCTCTACAATGAGCAGTTCTTC.

In its sample, this clonotype was seen a few times. The chain joins TRBV5-4 to TRBJ2-5; D may be TRBD1 (5 bases). V was cut by 0 bases and J by 1 base, with 19 bases left in between. Germline V lookup: CDR1 SGHNT, CDR2 YYREEE (reference sequence). The CDR3 is 18 amino acids. Written as DNA, the CDR3 is TGTGCCAGCAGCTTGGGCTACGTAGGGGTGTCCCCCCAAGAGACCCAGTACTTC. It yields the protein CASSLGYVGVSPQETQYF.

This clonotype showed up many times. The chain links TRBV20-1 to TRBJ1-5; 9 positions agree with TRBD1. Germline CDR1 is DFQATT and CDR2 is SNEGSKA (reference sequence). CDR3 size: 15 residues. The V and J ends lost 4 bases and 2 bases, in that order; junction bases with no gene match: 6. Written as DNA, the CDR3 is TGCAGTGCTACTTTAGGGACAGGGCGCAATCAGCCCCAGCATTTT. Its protein is CSATLGTGRNQPQHF.

In its sample, this clonotype was seen many times. The gene calls are TRBV10-3 and TRBJ1-5, with 7 bases identical to TRBD1. CDR3 length: 14 amino acids. CDR1 is ENHRY, CDR2 SYGVKD, per germline. J gave up 6 bases and V 8 bases, and 10 bases lay outside the gene matches. CDR3 coding DNA: TGTGCCATCGGCGGGACAGCCCGCGGTCAGCCCCAGCATTTT. Protein product: CAIGGTARGQPQHF.

This clonotype was seen repeatedly, ten times or more. The V call is TRBV12-3 or TRBV12-4, the J call TRBJ2-3, with D possibly TRBD2 on 6 matching bases. CDR3 length: 16 residues. V was clipped by 3 bases and J by 3 bases, with 16 bases between them. The CDR3, as DNA: TGTGCCAGCAGTTTTTGGGACTCAACTGGGACAGATACGCAGTATTTT. It yields the protein CASSFWDSTGTDTQYF.

This clonotype was picked up many times. This chain links TRBV20-1 with TRBJ1-5; 9 bases fit TRBD1. V trimming: 3 bases; J trimming: 5 bases; junction bases outside the gene matches: 5. This CDR3 region has 14 residues. CDR1 DFQATT and CDR2 SNEGSKA come from the germline V gene (reference sequence). The CDR3 loop reads CSASEDRGYQPQHF. In DNA, the CDR3 is TGCAGTGCTAGTGAGGACAGGGGATATCAGCCCCAGCATTTT.

The chain employs TRBV5-4 and TRBJ2-1; no definite D call. With 6 bases removed from V and 5 bases from J, the gap between germline ends came to 15 bases. Germline CDR1 reads SGHNT; CDR2 reads YYREEE (reference sequence). The CDR3 is 14 residues long. CDR3 bases: TGTGCCAGCACTAGTGACACCCGTCACAATGAGCAGTTCTTC. Protein product: CASTSDTRHNEQFF. The complete variable domain, with remaining parts taken from reference TRBV5-4 and TRBJ2-1, reads ETGVTQSPTHLIKTRGQQVTLRCSSQSGHNTVSWYQQALGQGPQFIFQYYREEENGRGNFPPRFSGLQFPNYSSELNVNALELDDSALYLCASTSDTRHNEQFFGPGTRLTVL.

This clonotype has a count of ten or more. The chain joins TRBV7-2 to TRBJ2-1; 7 bases map to TRBD1. The germline CDR1 and CDR2 sequences are SGHTA and FQGNSA. V dropped 4 bases and J dropped 6; count of bases not matched to a gene: 9. The CDR3 loop spans 15 amino acids. CDR3 protein: CASSYGQVFSNEQFF. The CDR3 DNA reads as TGTGCCAGCAGCTATGGACAGGTATTTTCCAATGAGCAGTTCTTC.

This clonotype was seen at least ten times. The V gene is TRBV6-2 or TRBV6-3, the J gene TRBJ2-5, with TRBD1 matching over 8 bases. The CDR3 consists of 15 residues. Germline V lookup: CDR1 MNHEY, CDR2 SVGEGT. Unmatched junction bases numbered 4, after V lost 2 bases and J lost 2 bases. The DNA of the CDR3 is TGTGCCAGCAGTTACACCGGGACAGGACAAGAGACCCAGTACTTC. It is translated as CASSYTGTGQETQYF.

This clonotype has ten or more counts. The CDR3 loop reads CSVEQGPLGTEAFF. CDR3 DNA sequence: TGCAGCGTTGAACAGGGCCCATTAGGCACTGAAGCTTTCTTT. The chain has TRBV29-1 and TRBJ1-1; a possible D gene is TRBD1 (5 bases). Deletions cut 2 bases from V and 4 bases from J, with 14 bases between. The germline CDR1 and CDR2 sequences are SQVTM and ANQGSEA. The CDR3 consists of 14 residues.

With respect to this clonotype: A much larger clone lies one base from this, so it may be a read error. This chain joins TRBV6-5 and TRBJ1-1; D may be TRBD1 (6 bases). This CDR3 region has 13 residues. The germline gives CDR1 MNHEY, CDR2 SVGAGI. The CDR3 region has the DNA TGTGCCAGCGGTTACTCGACAGGCGGGCGAGCTTTCTTT. As protein: CASGYSTGGRAFF.

Many counts were recorded for this clonotype. The V gene is TRBV7-9, the J gene TRBJ2-5, with D hard to call. Trimming took 1 base from V and 3 from J, leaving 9 bases between them. Germline V gene data show CDR1 as SEHNR and CDR2 as FQNEAQ (reference sequence). The CDR3 spans 14 residues. CDR3 sequence (DNA): TGTGCCAGCAGCTTAGTCCTGGGTGAAGAGACCCAGTACTTC. It codes for CASSLVLGEETQYF.

This clonotype was seen many times. The J gene is TRBJ2-7, the V gene TRBV27, with TRBD2 matching over 13 bases. There are 15 residues in the CDR3. With 5 bases clipped from V and 3 bases from J, the junction kept 4 bases outside the gene matches. Looked up from germline, CDR1 is MNHEY and CDR2 is SMNVEV (reference sequence). CDR3 DNA sequence: TGTGCCAGCAGTAGAACTAGCGGGGGGGACTACGAGCAGTACTTC. Its protein product is CASSRTSGGDYEQYF.

This clonotype is categorized as medium-sized. The rearrangement links TRBV18 to TRBJ2-1; D is uncertain. The CDR3 is made up of 11 amino acids. The V end was cut by 4 bases, the J end by 4 bases, with 2 bases between. Germline CDR1 KGHSH, CDR2 LQKENI. DNA of the CDR3: TGTGCCAGCTCACTTTACAATGAGCAGTTCTTC. Its protein product is CASSLYNEQFF.

The sample holds many counts of this clonotype. In nucleotides, the CDR3 is TGCAGCACACCGGGACAGGGAACTGAGCAGTTCTTC. It specifies CSTPGQGTEQFF. V usage is TRBV29-1 and J usage is TRBJ2-1; 9 bases are a match to TRBD1. This CDR3 contains 12 residues. In germline, CDR1 is SQVTM, CDR2 ANQGSEA. With V trimmed by 8 bases and J by 9 bases, 8 bases remained unmatched.